One and the same sample provided the 12 T cell receptor beta chains below, sequenced in a study of early T cells in non-severe SARS-CoV-2 infection. TCRdb ran MiXCR on the 5' RACE reads and lists one entry per CDR3 protein. The data hold about 34,000 distinct CDR3 sequences, with over 6% observed a single time. Source: whole blood, taken at baseline. These receptors were collected from an adult who was a healthcare worker with PCR-confirmed SARS-CoV-2 infection or an uninfected control (not recorded which).

A remark on this clonotype: A single base separates this from a much larger clone, so it may be a read error. The chain uses TRBV11-2 and TRBJ1-6; D not resolved. Germline CDR1 SGHAT, CDR2 FQNNGV. This CDR3 region has 16 residues. The CDR3 DNA sequence: TGTGTCAGCAGCTTAGAATTAGACACTTATAATTCACCCCTCCACTTT. Residues: CVSSLELDTYNSPLHF.

The chain uses TRBV3-2 and TRBJ2-3. TRBV3-2 is flagged as a pseudogene. This CDR3 contains 15 residues. The DNA for the CDR3 is TGTGCCAGCAGCCAAGATGACGGATACACAGATACGCAGTATTTT. Residues: CASSQDDGYTDTQYF.

CDR3 DNA: TGTGCCAGCAATTACCTAGCGGGAGGGCCAAGAGTTGGAGATACGCAGTATTTT. Translated, it gives CASNYLAGGPRVGDTQYF. The chain carries TRBV28 and TRBJ2-3; TRBD2 matches 12 bases. The CDR3 spans 18 residues. V was clipped by 7 bases and J by 5 bases; unmatched bases: 16. Germline-derived CDR1 and CDR2 are MDHEN and SYDVKM.

This clonotype was detected a few times. The rearrangement joins TRBV6-2 or TRBV6-3 to TRBJ2-5; D gene uncertain. The V and J ends lost 8 bases and 4 bases respectively, with 8 bases between them. Germline assignment: CDR1 MNHEY and CDR2 SVGEGT. This CDR3 has 11 amino acids. This chain's CDR3 is CASGASETQYF. Here the CDR3 DNA reads TGTGCCAGCGGAGCATCAGAGACCCAGTACTTC.

V and J are TRBV20-1 and TRBJ1-2; D possibly corresponds to TRBD1 (5 bases). Germline-derived CDR1 and CDR2 are DFQATT and SNEGSKA (reference sequence). V was shortened by 1 base and J by 0 bases, with 9 bases between the two germline ends. The CDR3 has 14 amino acids. The CDR3 DNA reads TGCAGTGCTAGAGGACAGAGGACTAACTATGGCTACACCTTC. Encoded protein: CSARGQRTNYGYTF.

This clonotype was seen many times. The CDR3 nucleotides are TGTGCGGCGGGAGGGCCTTTGACAGATACGCAGTATTTT. It codes for CAAGGPLTDTQYF. The chain couples TRBV7-9 to TRBJ2-3; 9 bases line up with TRBD2. CDR1 and CDR2 (germline): SEHNR, FQNEAQ (reference sequence). This CDR3 contains 13 residues. The variable domain in full, with the rest retrieved from reference TRBV7-9 and TRBJ2-3, is DTGVSQNPRHKITKRGQNVTFRCDPISEHNRLYWYRQTLGQGPEFLTYFQNEAQLEKSRLLSDRFSAERPKGSFSTLEIQRTEQGDSAMYLCAAGGPLTDTQYFGPGTRLTVL.

Ten or more counts support this clonotype. The rearrangement joins TRBV19 to TRBJ2-7, with 12 positions matching TRBD2. The CDR3 spans 15 residues. Germline values: CDR1 LNHDA, CDR2 SQIVND (reference sequence). V shed 5 bases, J shed 5 bases, and the junction held 7 bases outside the gene matches. Here the CDR3 reads CASSWTSGKSDEQYF. CDR3 nucleotides: TGTGCCAGTAGTTGGACTAGCGGGAAATCTGACGAGCAGTACTTC.

The sample holds many counts of this clonotype. The gene calls are TRBV12-3 or TRBV12-4 and TRBJ1-3, with 9 bases aligning to TRBD1. Trimming removed 4 bases from V and 0 bases from J; junction bases left unmatched: 7. CDR3 length: 17 amino acids. DNA of the CDR3: TGTGCCAGCAGTTCCTGGGACAGGGTGAGCTCTGGAAACACCATATATTTT. It codes for CASSSWDRVSSGNTIYF.

There are many counts of this clonotype. The chain couples TRBV6-6 to TRBJ2-3, with 10 bases aligning to TRBD2. CDR1 MNHNY and CDR2 SVGAGI come from the germline V gene (reference sequence). This CDR3 spans 15 amino acids. Trimming cost V 6 bases and J 3 bases; bases outside gene matches: 6. The CDR3 is CASRSSSGSTDTQYF. In DNA form, the CDR3 reads TGTGCCAGCAGGTCTTCTAGCGGGAGTACAGATACGCAGTATTTT.

This clonotype counts as medium-sized (0.01 to 0.1%). This rearrangement joins TRBV20-1 to TRBJ2-1; 7 positions agree with TRBD2. CDR1 DFQATT and CDR2 SNEGSKA come from the germline V gene (reference sequence). With 0 bases clipped from V and 4 bases from J, the junction kept 18 bases outside the gene matches. CDR3 length equals 19 residues. This CDR3 is CSARDDDLAGQIGYNEQFF. CDR3 in DNA: TGCAGTGCTAGAGATGACGATTTAGCGGGCCAAATTGGTTACAATGAGCAGTTCTTC.

The table lists this clonotype with many counts. The V gene is TRBV2, the J gene TRBJ2-5; TRBD2 matches 10 bases. The CDR3 has 17 residues. The V segment lost 6 bases and the J segment 3 bases; nucleotides outside the gene matches: 13. Looked up from germline, CDR1 is SNHLY and CDR2 is FYNNEI. CDR3 region: CASRYLAGAEKEETQYF. As DNA, the CDR3 is TGTGCCAGCAGGTACCTAGCGGGAGCGGAGAAAGAAGAGACCCAGTACTTC. Combining the CDR3 with reference TRBV2 and TRBJ2-5 gives the whole variable domain EPEVTQTPSHQVTQMGQEVILRCVPISNHLYFYWYRQILGQKVEFLVSFYNNEISEKSEIFDDQFSVERPDGSNFTLKIRSTKLEDSAMYFCASRYLAGAEKEETQYFGPGTRLLVL.

This clonotype was recorded at least ten times. The rearrangement joins TRBV12-3 or TRBV12-4 to TRBJ2-2, with 15 positions matching TRBD2. Unmatched junction bases numbered 6, after V lost 6 bases and J lost 7 bases. This CDR3 spans 16 amino acids. The CDR3 reads CASRGLAGGQDGELFF. DNA for the CDR3: TGTGCCAGCAGGGGACTAGCGGGAGGCCAGGACGGGGAGCTGTTTTTT.